The 10 T cell receptor beta chains in this list originate from one sample, sequenced in a study of OX40 agonist ivuxolimab in advanced cancers. Here immunoSEQ multiplex PCR was the method, and the copy in TCRdb shows in-frame clones only, minus some. The data hold around 75,000 clones, with roughly 80% observed a single time. The sample here was CD4+ or CD8+ T cells sorted from blood, taken in a trial of the OX40 agonist ivuxolimab. The receptors were sampled from an adult with an advanced solid tumor such as melanoma, head and neck, liver or kidney cancer.

This chain links TRBV10-3 with TRBJ1-4; TRBD1 might be the D (5 bases). Trimming pared 0 bases from V and 3 bases from J, leaving 8 bases between. Germline values: CDR1 ENHRY, CDR2 SYGVKD. This CDR3 region has 15 residues. CDR3 residues: CAISESAGSNEKLFF. CDR3 nucleotides: TGTGCCATCAGTGAGTCGGCAGGGTCTAATGAAAAACTGTTTTTT.

The gene calls are TRBV5-4 and TRBJ2-5; TRBD2 matches 13 bases. The germline V gene has CDR1 SGHNT and CDR2 YYREEE (reference sequence). This CDR3 comprises 18 residues. Trimming cost V 0 bases and J 4 bases; bases outside gene matches: 9. The CDR3 DNA follows: TGTGCCAGCAGCTTGGTTCTTACTAGCGGGGGGGCCTTAGAGACCCAGTACTTC. Translation: CASSLVLTSGGALETQYF.

The V gene is TRBV6-6, the J gene TRBJ2-1, with 9 bases matching TRBD2. CDR3 length: 16 amino acids. V dropped 2 bases and J dropped 4; count of bases not matched to a gene: 6. The germline CDR1 and CDR2 sequences are MNHNY and SVGAGI (reference sequence). CDR3 protein: CASSYPQRGAYNEQFF. The CDR3 bases are TGTGCCAGCAGTTACCCCCAGCGGGGGGCTTACAATGAGCAGTTCTTC.

V and J are TRBV27 and TRBJ1-6; D gene unclear. The CDR3 length is 16 residues. Germline V gene lookup returns CDR1 MNHEY and CDR2 SMNVEV (reference sequence). V lost 5 bases, J lost 0 bases, and 11 bases lay in between. The CDR3 nucleotides read TGTGCCAGCAGTCCCACGCACACCTCCTATAATTCACCCCTCCACTTT. This sequence encodes CASSPTHTSYNSPLHF.

V is TRBV15 and J is TRBJ2-2; 7 bases align to TRBD1. The CDR3 length is 14 residues. Trimming at V came to 3 bases and at J to 5 bases, leaving 3 bases not matched to a gene. The germline CDR1 and CDR2 sequences are LNHNV and YYDKDF (reference sequence). The CDR3 spells CATSRDRMTGELFF. CDR3 nucleotides: TGTGCCACCAGCAGGGACAGGATGACCGGGGAGCTGTTTTTT.

V is TRBV14 and J is TRBJ1-2; D is undetermined. Germline values: CDR1 SGHDN, CDR2 FVKESK. The CDR3 has 14 residues. Trimming took off 0 bases at V and 8 bases at J, with 13 bases between the two ends. This chain's CDR3 is CASSQDLQTPGYTF. The CDR3 DNA reads as TGTGCCAGCAGCCAAGATCTCCAGACCCCGGGCTACACCTTC.

The chain links TRBV18 to TRBJ2-7, with D possibly TRBD2 on 5 matching bases. V was cut by 3 bases and J by 4 bases, with 10 bases left in between. From germline, CDR1 is KGHSH and CDR2 LQKENI. The CDR3 has 13 amino acids. This CDR3 is CASSPTRNYEQYF. CDR3 nucleotide sequence: TGTGCCAGCTCACCTACTAGAAATTACGAGCAGTACTTC.

The rearrangement links TRBV6-6 to TRBJ2-7; 7 bases fit TRBD1. The CDR3 contains 16 residues. The germline gives CDR1 MNHNY, CDR2 SVGAGI (reference sequence). Germline trimming cut 4 bases from V and 2 bases from J; bases unmatched to any gene: 11. Here the CDR3 DNA reads TGTGCCAGCAGTTCCATTGACAGGGTTAGACCCTACGAGCAGTACTTC. This gives the protein CASSSIDRVRPYEQYF.

The chain links TRBV5-1 to TRBJ1-3, with D unclear. This CDR3 is built from 13 residues. V lost 2 bases and J lost 4, with 7 bases in between. The germline V gene encodes CDR1 SGHRS and CDR2 YFSETQ. In nucleotides, the CDR3 is TGCGCCAGCAGCTTAGACACCGGAAACACCATATATTTT. Translating gives CASSLDTGNTIYF.

This rearrangement joins TRBV28 to TRBJ2-5; D may be TRBD1 (6 bases). Germline CDR1 reads MDHEN; CDR2 reads SYDVKM. This CDR3 is 18 amino acids long. Trimming took off 8 bases at V and 3 bases at J, with 28 bases between the two ends. CDR3 residues: CASPTQDYRELCEETQYF. The CDR3 nucleotides read TGTGCCAGCCCCACTCAAGATTACAGGGAATTGTGTGAAGAGACCCAGTACTTC. Full variable domain (outside the CDR3, taken from reference TRBV28 and TRBJ2-5): DVKVTQSSRYLVKRTGEKVFLECVQDMDHENMFWYRQDPGLGLRLIYFSYDVKMKEKGDIPEGYSVSREKKERFSLILESASTNQTSMYLCASPTQDYRELCEETQYFGPGTRLLVL.